This T cell receptor (beta chain) was sequenced for a study of T cell clonality in common variable immunodeficiency. Study-level points and caveats: Compared with healthy controls, CVID subjects showed increased TCRbeta clonality, mostly in about a third. What drives increased CVID clonality needs T cell subpopulation sequencing. Fewer TCRbeta clones were shared among CVID subjects than controls.

Produced via immunoSEQ multiplex PCR; TCRdb's table is partial and in-frame only. The sample presents approximately 58,000 clones, none singletons. V lost 5 bases and J lost 1, with 8 bases in between. The CDR3 length is 13 residues. Germline assignment: CDR1 ENHRY and CDR2 SYGVKD. The table lists this clone with many counts. Its matching antigen is unknown. Coverage ceases 3 residues before the CDR3 finishes, and the germline J gene fills in the end. The sequence came from a person aged 18-69 years in good health. V is TRBV10-3 and J is TRBJ2-5; TRBD2 might be the D (6 bases). The sample comprised peripheral blood mononuclear cells. The covered CDR3 bases are TGTGCCATCAGTACGGGACTCCAAGAGACC. This gives the protein CAISTGLQET. The CDR3 as a whole reads CAISTGLQETQYF.